Listed below are T cell receptor beta chains from one sample, sequenced in a study of cytomegalovirus exposure and HLA in healthy donors. Profiled with immunoSEQ multiplex PCR; TCRdb holds only in-frame clones, not every one. This table holds 140,000 or so clones, roughly 85% found once. Sample: PBMCs. These TCRs come from a woman in her twenties or thirties in good health and CMV-seronegative. CDR3s include the opening cysteine and the closing phenylalanine or tryptophan. Each record gives: D gene, clone size, J gene, V gene, CDR3 DNA, CDR3 protein. D genes are given only for firm matches. The listing skips clone size in some rows; elsewhere it reads once, few, many or a size class.

d_call: -; clone_size: -; j_call: TRBJ1-5; v_call: TRBV5-1; cdr3_nt: TGCGCCAGCAGCTTGAATGCCGGGACATTAGACAATCAGCCCCAGCATTTT; cdr3_aa: CASSLNAGTLDNQPQHF
d_call: TRBD1; clone_size: once; j_call: TRBJ1-1; v_call: TRBV11-2; cdr3_nt: TGTGCCAGCAGCCCGTTTACAGGGGGCACTGAAGCTTTCTTT; cdr3_aa: CASSPFTGGTEAFF
d_call: -; clone_size: -; j_call: TRBJ1-4; v_call: TRBV29-1; cdr3_nt: TGCAGCGCGCGCAGGGGAGGGGAGCCAACTAATGAAAAACTGTTTTTT; cdr3_aa: CSARRGGEPTNEKLFF
d_call: -; clone_size: few; j_call: TRBJ2-5; v_call: TRBV6-6; cdr3_nt: TGTGCCAGCACCGCCGGAGAGACCCAGTACTTC; cdr3_aa: CASTAGETQYF
d_call: TRBD1; clone_size: -; j_call: TRBJ1-5; v_call: TRBV27; cdr3_nt: TGTGCCAGCCGAACAGGGGTCTACAATCAGCCCCAGCATTTT; cdr3_aa: CASRTGVYNQPQHF
d_call: -; clone_size: -; j_call: TRBJ1-2; v_call: TRBV5-1; cdr3_nt: TGCGCCAGCAGCTTGGTTGAGACGGGGAGTAACTATGGCTACACCTTC; cdr3_aa: CASSLVETGSNYGYTF
d_call: -; clone_size: few; j_call: TRBJ1-1; v_call: TRBV9; cdr3_nt: TGTGCCAGCAGCGTAGAATACGGGAACACTGAAGCTTTCTTT; cdr3_aa: CASSVEYGNTEAFF
d_call: TRBD1; clone_size: -; j_call: TRBJ1-2; v_call: TRBV6-5; cdr3_nt: TGTGCCTGCAGGGGGCGTATAAGCTATGGCTACACCTTC; cdr3_aa: CACRGRISYGYTF
d_call: -; clone_size: -; j_call: TRBJ2-7; v_call: TRBV28; cdr3_nt: TGTGCCAGCAGTTTAGGTGGGCAGCTCTCCTACGAGCAGTACTTC; cdr3_aa: CASSLGGQLSYEQYF
d_call: -; clone_size: -; j_call: TRBJ1-4; v_call: TRBV18; cdr3_nt: TGTGCCAGCTCACCCCGACAGAGTCGGGAAAAACTGTTTTTT; cdr3_aa: CASSPRQSREKLFF
d_call: -; clone_size: -; j_call: TRBJ1-1; v_call: TRBV7-2; cdr3_nt: TGTGCCAGCAGCCCTTACCGGGGGAACACTGAAGCTTTCTTT; cdr3_aa: CASSPYRGNTEAFF
d_call: -; clone_size: once; j_call: TRBJ1-3; v_call: TRBV5-1; cdr3_nt: TGCGCCAGCAGCTTGGGGCCCATCTCTGGAAACACCATATATTTT; cdr3_aa: CASSLGPISGNTIYF
d_call: TRBD1; clone_size: few; j_call: TRBJ1-1; v_call: TRBV9; cdr3_nt: TGTGCCAGCAGCGGACAGGGGGAAGGTAGGACTGAAGCTTTCTTT; cdr3_aa: CASSGQGEGRTEAFF
d_call: TRBD2; clone_size: -; j_call: TRBJ2-6; v_call: TRBV5-8; cdr3_nt: TGTGCCAGCAGCTATAGCGGGGGGGGCTCTGGGGCCAACGTCCTGACTTTC; cdr3_aa: CASSYSGGGSGANVLTF
d_call: -; clone_size: -; j_call: TRBJ2-2; v_call: TRBV27; cdr3_nt: TGTGCCAGCAGTTTACGGGGGTTCTCAGACACCGGGGAGCTGTTTTTT; cdr3_aa: CASSLRGFSDTGELFF
d_call: TRBD1; clone_size: -; j_call: TRBJ1-3; v_call: TRBV7-6; cdr3_nt: TGTGCCAGCAGCTACGGACAGGGTGATTACTCTGGAAACACCATATATTTT; cdr3_aa: CASSYGQGDYSGNTIYF
d_call: -; clone_size: -; j_call: TRBJ2-2; v_call: TRBV19; cdr3_nt: TGTGCCAGTAGTGCACAGGGAACCGGGGAGCTGTTTTTT; cdr3_aa: CASSAQGTGELFF
d_call: TRBD1; clone_size: -; j_call: TRBJ1-4; v_call: TRBV4-2; cdr3_nt: TGTGCCAGCAGCCCAGGATCCAGGGGGCCGGCCGCAACTAATGAAAAACTGTTTTTT; cdr3_aa: CASSPGSRGPAATNEKLFF